This T cell receptor (beta chain) was identified in a study of post-analysis software for immune sequencing data. Overall study context: The patients showed relapsing-remitting, secondary progressive and progressive-relapsing multiple sclerosis courses.

Presence of unique molecular identifiers characterized the TCR beta cDNA libraries. From the PCR reads, TCRdb called clonotypes with MiXCR, one entry per CDR3 protein. The sample contains about 560,000 distinct CDR3 sequences, 44% of which appear only once. Germline CDR1 is ENHRY and CDR2 is SYGVKD. V gave up 5 bases and J gave up 3 bases; unmatched junction bases: 6. The CDR3 consists of 14 residues. On this clonotype: Its target is not known.

Study results and caveats: People with multiple sclerosis had a significantly lower normalized Chao1 diversity than controls did. Patients used about five TRBV segments, including TRBV5-6, TRBV5-1 and TRBV20-1, more often than controls. Samples prepared in the same batch strongly co-clustered by F measure.

V and J are TRBV10-3 and TRBJ2-7; 8 bases are shared with TRBD1. The specimen was blood. This sequence was found in a girl aged 5-17 years with multiple sclerosis. The CDR3: CAISIRDRNYEQYF. DNA of the CDR3: TGTGCCATCAGTATTAGGGACAGGAACTACGAGCAGTACTTC.